Below, one T cell receptor beta chain is given with its context. The CDR3 sequence is 14 residues long. Germline values: CDR1 KGHSH, CDR2 LQKENI. With V trimmed by 7 bases and J by 4 bases, 9 bases remained unmatched. These data originate in a study of cytomegalovirus exposure and HLA in healthy donors. These donors counted as nominally healthy when sampled, but unrecorded immune exposures were likely. PCR employed 60 Vbeta and 13 Jbeta primers. Generated by immunoSEQ multiplex PCR, the TCRdb table keeps only in-frame clones and is missing some. Of about 200,000 clones listed, around 90% are singletons.

The gene calls are TRBV18 and TRBJ1-1; 7 nucleotides match TRBD1. This TCR was recovered from a boy younger than 10 in good health and CMV-seronegative. Source material: PBMCs. Written as DNA, the CDR3 is TGTGCCAGCTGTGTAAAACAGGGGAGCACTGAAGCTTTCTTT. Translating it yields CASCVKQGSTEAFF.